This entry lists 28 T cell receptor beta chains sequenced from one sample in a study of T cells after yellow fever vaccination. TCRdb processed the 5' RACE reads anew with MiXCR; each CDR3 protein has one entry. The sample records about 310,000 distinct CDR3 sequences, around 4% being singletons. Sequencing was performed on PBMCs, taken on the day of the yellow fever booster vaccination. These receptors were collected from a man younger than 30 who received the YFV17D yellow fever vaccine.

In DNA, the CDR3 is TGCGCCAGCAGCTTCGGGCCACACCGCACAACTAATGAAAAACTGTTTTTT. Translation gives CASSFGPHRTTNEKLFF. J is TRBJ1-4 and V is TRBV4-1; D unclear. CDR1 is MGHRA and CDR2 is YSYEKL in the germline V gene. The CDR3 is 17 residues long. The V end lost 5 bases, the J end lost 0 bases, and 16 bases lay between the germline ends.

This clonotype was observed a few times. This rearrangement joins TRBV19 to TRBJ1-5, with TRBD1 matching 9 bases. Germline assignment: CDR1 LNHDA and CDR2 SQIVND (reference sequence). Trimming removed 1 base from V and 5 bases from J; junction bases left unmatched: 6. CDR3 size: 16 residues. The CDR3 protein is CASSIARDRDHQPQHF. The CDR3 DNA sequence: TGTGCCAGTAGTATAGCCCGGGACAGGGACCATCAGCCCCAGCATTTT.

This clonotype has a count of ten or more. The rearrangement links TRBV18 to TRBJ1-5; the D is unclear. Trimming removed 0 bases at V and 7 bases at J, with 13 bases between. This CDR3 contains 15 residues. In germline, CDR1 is KGHSH, CDR2 LQKENI. CDR3 loop: CASSPPSAFKQPQHF. The CDR3 coding sequence is TGTGCCAGCTCACCACCGTCAGCTTTTAAACAGCCCCAGCATTTT.

This clonotype was recorded at least ten times. The gene calls are TRBV5-5 and TRBJ1-1; D gene ambiguous. The V gene lost 0 bases and the J gene lost 6 bases, with 3 bases spanning the gap. The CDR3 is 11 amino acids. Germline CDR1 reads SGHKS; CDR2 reads YYEKEE (reference sequence). The CDR3 reads CASSLVSEAFF. For the CDR3, the DNA is TGTGCCAGCAGCTTGGTGTCTGAAGCTTTCTTT. The full variable domain, with the rest looked up from reference TRBV5-5 and TRBJ1-1, is DAGVTQSPTHLIKTRGQQVTLRCSPISGHKSVSWYQQVLGQGPQFIFQYYEKEERGRGNFPDRFSARQFPNYSSELNVNALLLGDSALYLCASSLVSEAFFGQGTRLTVV.

This chain joins TRBV27 and TRBJ2-1; 9 bases are shared with TRBD1. V gave up 6 bases and J gave up 7 bases; unmatched junction bases: 13. The CDR3 length is 16 residues. The germline V gene has CDR1 MNHEY and CDR2 SMNVEV (reference sequence). CDR3 bases: TGTGCCAGCAGCCCCCAATGGGGACAGGGTAGGAATGAGCAGTTCTTC. Amino acids: CASSPQWGQGRNEQFF.

The chain combines TRBV7-6 with TRBJ2-2, with D perhaps given as TRBD1 or TRBD2 (5 bases each). V was clipped by 5 bases and J by 0 bases, with 19 bases between them. This CDR3 contains 18 residues. Per the germline V gene, CDR1 is SGHVS and CDR2 is FNYEAQ. CDR3 amino acids: CASSLRPGTGTNTGELFF. Here the CDR3 DNA reads TGTGCCAGCAGCCTCCGCCCCGGGACGGGTACGAACACCGGGGAGCTGTTTTTT.

This clonotype appeared many times. The V call is TRBV20-1, the J call TRBJ2-7; 11 bases line up with TRBD2. V lost 6 bases and J lost 4; bases outside the gene matches: 5. From germline, CDR1 is DFQATT and CDR2 SNEGSKA (reference sequence). CDR3 length: 13 amino acids. CDR3: CSARSGGGYEQYF. Written as DNA, the CDR3 is TGCAGTGCCCGTAGCGGGGGGGGTTACGAGCAGTACTTC.

The genes are TRBV24-1 and TRBJ2-4; D gene ambiguous. Between the trimmed V and J ends, which lost 5 bases and 9 bases, there was a span of 13 bases. Germline V gene sequence: CDR1 KGHDR, CDR2 SFDVKD. The CDR3 length is 13 residues. CDR3 region: CATSALAKAIQYF. The CDR3 DNA reads as TGTGCCACCAGTGCCCTGGCGAAGGCCATTCAGTACTTC.

The V call is TRBV20-1, the J call TRBJ2-2; no definite D call. Trimming took off 0 bases at V and 4 bases at J, with 6 bases between the two ends. This CDR3 contains 13 residues. Per germline, CDR1 DFQATT and CDR2 SNEGSKA (reference sequence). CDR3 DNA sequence: TGCAGTGCTAGAGATTGGGGCACCGGGGAGCTGTTTTTT. It specifies CSARDWGTGELFF.

This clonotype appeared many times. The genes are TRBV9 and TRBJ2-5; D unclear. The CDR3 consists of 14 residues. Trimming cost V 4 bases and J 1 base, with 11 bases left between them. The germline V gene encodes CDR1 SGDLS and CDR2 YYNGEE. The CDR3 sequence is CASSNYGSQETQYF. In DNA, the CDR3 is TGTGCCAGCAGCAATTACGGGTCCCAAGAGACCCAGTACTTC.

This clonotype was observed many times. The chain carries TRBV5-1 and TRBJ2-3, with a possible D match to TRBD2 (6 bases). The CDR3 runs 15 residues. The V end lost 1 base, the J end lost 4 bases, and 13 bases lay between the germline ends. Germline assignment: CDR1 SGHRS and CDR2 YFSETQ. CDR3 in DNA: TGCGCCAGCAGCTTGCTAGCGCCATCCCCAGATACGCAGTATTTT. Translated, it gives CASSLLAPSPDTQYF.

This chain uses TRBV10-3 with TRBJ1-6, with TRBD1 identical over 8 bases. This CDR3 region has 13 residues. From germline, CDR1 is ENHRY and CDR2 SYGVKD. Trimming cost V 10 bases and J 9 bases; bases outside gene matches: 8. The CDR3 DNA follows: TGTGCCAGTGGACAGGGCTTAAGTTCACCCCTCCACTTT. Its translation is CASGQGLSSPLHF.

This clonotype was counted between two and nine times. This chain joins TRBV7-9 and TRBJ2-3; D possibly corresponds to TRBD2 (7 bases). The CDR3 sequence is 15 residues long. Germline V gene lookup returns CDR1 SEHNR and CDR2 FQNEAQ (reference sequence). Trimming took 6 bases from V and 1 from J, leaving 14 bases between them. The CDR3 sequence: CASRFQGGGTDTQYF. The CDR3 bases are TGTGCCAGCAGGTTCCAAGGGGGGGGCACAGATACGCAGTATTTT. Variable domain in full (rest from reference TRBV7-9 and TRBJ2-3): DTGVSQNPRHKITKRGQNVTFRCDPISEHNRLYWYRQTLGQGPEFLTYFQNEAQLEKSRLLSDRFSAERPKGSFSTLEIQRTEQGDSAMYLCASRFQGGGTDTQYFGPGTRLTVL.

This clonotype was seen at least ten times. The gene calls are TRBV6-1 and TRBJ2-7, with 7 bases identical to TRBD1. CDR1 and CDR2 (germline): MNHNS, SASEGT. The CDR3 spans 18 residues. V shed 1 base and J 2 bases; nucleotides not matched to a gene: 14. Written as DNA, the CDR3 is TGTGCCAGCAGTGAAGTCCGACAGGGCCAAGGGCCAACCTACGAGCAGTACTTC. It encodes CASSEVRQGQGPTYEQYF.

This clonotype was recorded a few times. The gene calls are TRBV9 and TRBJ1-6; D gene uncertain. Germline V gene data show CDR1 as SGDLS and CDR2 as YYNGEE. V lost 4 bases to trimming and J lost 8 bases, with 16 bases between them. The CDR3 contains 15 residues. The CDR3 DNA is TGTGCCAGCAGCCTGTTGGGGAATAACGATTCACCCCTCCACTTT. This encodes CASSLLGNNDSPLHF.

This clonotype has just a few counts. The chain has TRBV2 and TRBJ2-3; tentative D call: TRBD2 (6 bases). Germline lookup yields CDR1 SNHLY and CDR2 FYNNEI. The length of the CDR3 is 16 residues. V was trimmed by 3 bases and J by 1 base, leaving 14 bases between them. The CDR3 sequence is CASSETGVLGTDTQYF. For the CDR3, the DNA is TGTGCCAGCAGTGAGACGGGGGTCCTGGGCACAGATACGCAGTATTTT.

This clonotype was observed a few times. The genes are TRBV7-2 and TRBJ2-7, with TRBD2 matching over 12 bases. The germline CDR1 and CDR2 sequences are SGHTA and FQGNSA. V lost 6 bases and J lost 1; bases outside the gene matches: 7. CDR3 size: 16 residues. The CDR3 DNA is TGTGCCAGCAGGGGACGTACTAGCGGGGGGTCCTACGAGCAGTACTTC. Protein product: CASRGRTSGGSYEQYF.

This clonotype was seen a handful of times. The chain couples TRBV20-1 to TRBJ1-4; no definite D call. This CDR3 spans 14 amino acids. Trimming shortened V by 4 bases and J by 3 bases, and 12 bases separated the two germline ends. In germline, CDR1 is DFQATT, CDR2 SNEGSKA (reference sequence). The CDR3 DNA reads as TGCAGTGCTACTGGTCGTTTCCCTAATGAAAAACTGTTTTTT. Encoded protein: CSATGRFPNEKLFF.

DNA for the CDR3: TGTGCCAGCTCACATTCGGACGGGAACTATGGCTACACCTTC. Translating gives CASSHSDGNYGYTF. J is TRBJ1-2 and V is TRBV18; D call uncertain. The CDR3 totals 14 residues. The germline V gene encodes CDR1 KGHSH and CDR2 LQKENI. V was cut by 4 bases and J by 2 bases, with 11 bases left in between.

J is TRBJ1-4 and V is TRBV21-1; TRBD1 is taken as the D call from the table, unchecked against the DNA. TRBV21-1 is given as a pseudogene. The CDR3 has 15 amino acids. Here the CDR3 DNA reads TGTGCCAGCAGCAACCAGGGACAAACTAATGAAAAACTGTTTTTT. Residues: CASSNQGQTNEKLFF.

This clonotype was seen ten or more times. J is TRBJ1-1 and V is TRBV7-8; D is undetermined. The V and J ends lost 4 bases and 3 bases respectively, with 9 bases between them. Germline V gene data show CDR1 as SGHVS and CDR2 as FQNEAQ. The CDR3 totals 13 residues. Written as DNA, the CDR3 is TGTGCCAGCAGCTACCCACCGTACACTGAAGCTTTCTTT. Its protein product is CASSYPPYTEAFF. Using reference TRBV7-8 and TRBJ1-1 for the parts outside the CDR3, the full variable domain is GAGVSQSPRYKVAKRGQDVALRCDPISGHVSLFWYQQALGQGPEFLTYFQNEAQLDKSGLPSDRFFAERPEGSVSTLKIQRTQQEDSAVYLCASSYPPYTEAFFGQGTRLTVV.

There are many counts of this clonotype. The rearrangement links TRBV5-1 to TRBJ2-1, with D maybe TRBD2 (5 bases). The germline V gene has CDR1 SGHRS and CDR2 YFSETQ. Deletions cut 0 bases from V and 15 bases from J, with 13 bases between. The CDR3 sequence is 12 residues long. CDR3 in DNA: TGCGCCAGCAGCTTGGGTCCGGGAAAGGGGTTCTTC. As protein: CASSLGPGKGFF.

This clonotype was counted many times. The chain joins TRBV7-8 to TRBJ2-5; maybe TRBD2 (7 bases). The CDR3 is 14 residues long. Germline-derived CDR1 and CDR2 are SGHVS and FQNEAQ. With 6 bases removed from V and 5 bases from J, the gap between germline ends came to 16 bases. Written as DNA, the CDR3 is TGTGCCAGCAGAGAAACCGGGGGGCGGGAGACCCAGTACTTC. Its translation: CASRETGGRETQYF.

This clonotype has at least ten counts. The V gene is TRBV11-2, the J gene TRBJ2-1; either TRBD1 or TRBD2 may supply D (6 bases each). Germline-derived CDR1 and CDR2 are SGHAT and FQNNGV. The CDR3 extends over 16 amino acids. Trimming removed 6 bases at V and 4 bases at J, with 19 bases between. The CDR3 spells CASRPRRGTRYNEQFF. CDR3 DNA sequence: TGTGCCAGCAGACCACGTCGGGGGACAAGATACAATGAGCAGTTCTTC.

This clonotype was counted between two and nine times. This chain connects TRBV4-1 to TRBJ1-6; no clear D gene. This CDR3 has 13 amino acids. Trimming shortened V by 0 bases and J by 6 bases, and 3 bases separated the two germline ends. In germline, CDR1 is MGHRA, CDR2 YSYEKL. DNA of the CDR3: TGCGCCAGCAGCCAAGAATTTAATTCACCCCTCCACTTT. This sequence encodes CASSQEFNSPLHF.

This clonotype was seen repeatedly, ten times or more. CDR3 sequence: CASSFFRPTDTQYF. The CDR3 DNA sequence: TGTGCCAGCAGTTTTTTCAGGCCCACAGATACGCAGTATTTT. This sequence joins TRBV27 and TRBJ2-3; D is unresolved. This CDR3 comprises 14 residues. V was clipped by 3 bases and J by 2 bases, with 9 bases between them. Germline CDR1 MNHEY, CDR2 SMNVEV (reference sequence).

This clonotype was detected many times. CDR3 in DNA: TGCGCCAGCAGCTTGCTTGGACTAGCGGTTAATCATGAGCAGTTCTTC. Translating gives CASSLLGLAVNHEQFF. The chain links TRBV5-1 to TRBJ2-1; 10 bases are shared with TRBD2. Germline CDR1 SGHRS, CDR2 YFSETQ. There are 16 residues in the CDR3. V trimming: 1 base; J trimming: 8 bases; junction bases outside the gene matches: 9.

The rearrangement joins TRBV10-3 to TRBJ1-4; D is perhaps TRBD1 (5 bases). The CDR3 is 15 amino acids. V lost 3 bases and J lost 8, with 16 bases in between. Germline V gene sequence: CDR1 ENHRY, CDR2 SYGVKD. The CDR3 nucleotides read TGTGCCATCAGTGATGGCGGCAGGGCGAAGGAAAAACTGTTTTTT. Translated: CAISDGGRAKEKLFF.